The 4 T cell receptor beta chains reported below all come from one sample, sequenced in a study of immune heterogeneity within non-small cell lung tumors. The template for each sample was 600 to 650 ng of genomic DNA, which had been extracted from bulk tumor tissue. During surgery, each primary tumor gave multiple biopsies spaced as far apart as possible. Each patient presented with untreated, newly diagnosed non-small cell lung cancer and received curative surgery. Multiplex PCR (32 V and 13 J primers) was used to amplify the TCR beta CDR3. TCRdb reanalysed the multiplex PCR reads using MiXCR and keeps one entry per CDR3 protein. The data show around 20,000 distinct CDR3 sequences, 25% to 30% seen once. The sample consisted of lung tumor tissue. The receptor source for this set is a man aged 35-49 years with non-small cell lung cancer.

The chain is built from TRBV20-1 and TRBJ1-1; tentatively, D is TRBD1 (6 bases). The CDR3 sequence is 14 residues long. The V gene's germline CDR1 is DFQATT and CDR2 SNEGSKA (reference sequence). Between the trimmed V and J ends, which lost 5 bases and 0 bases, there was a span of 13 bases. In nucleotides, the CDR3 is TGCAGTGCTGTGGAGGGGGGGGTGAACACTGAAGCTTTCTTT. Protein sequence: CSAVEGGVNTEAFF.

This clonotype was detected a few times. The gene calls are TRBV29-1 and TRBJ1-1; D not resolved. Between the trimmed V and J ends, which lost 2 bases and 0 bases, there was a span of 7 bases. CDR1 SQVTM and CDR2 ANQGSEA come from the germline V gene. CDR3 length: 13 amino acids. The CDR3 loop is CSVEQGLNTEAFF. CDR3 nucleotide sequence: TGCAGCGTTGAACAAGGGCTGAACACTGAAGCTTTCTTT.

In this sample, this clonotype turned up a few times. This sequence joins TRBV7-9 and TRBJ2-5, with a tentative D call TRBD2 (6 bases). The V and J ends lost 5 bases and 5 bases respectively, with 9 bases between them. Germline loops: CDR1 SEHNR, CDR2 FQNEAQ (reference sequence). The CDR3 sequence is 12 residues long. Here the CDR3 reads CASSMEGETQYF. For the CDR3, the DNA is TGTGCCAGCAGCATGGAGGGTGAGACCCAGTACTTC.

CDR3 nucleotide sequence: TGCGCCAGCAGCATCGACAGGGTGGGCGGGGAGCTGTTTTTT. Its protein is CASSIDRVGGELFF. V gene TRBV5-1 combines with J gene TRBJ2-2, with 7 bases fitting TRBD1. Germline values: CDR1 SGHRS, CDR2 YFSETQ. Trimming at V came to 4 bases and at J to 7 bases, leaving 7 bases not matched to a gene. The CDR3 is 14 amino acids.